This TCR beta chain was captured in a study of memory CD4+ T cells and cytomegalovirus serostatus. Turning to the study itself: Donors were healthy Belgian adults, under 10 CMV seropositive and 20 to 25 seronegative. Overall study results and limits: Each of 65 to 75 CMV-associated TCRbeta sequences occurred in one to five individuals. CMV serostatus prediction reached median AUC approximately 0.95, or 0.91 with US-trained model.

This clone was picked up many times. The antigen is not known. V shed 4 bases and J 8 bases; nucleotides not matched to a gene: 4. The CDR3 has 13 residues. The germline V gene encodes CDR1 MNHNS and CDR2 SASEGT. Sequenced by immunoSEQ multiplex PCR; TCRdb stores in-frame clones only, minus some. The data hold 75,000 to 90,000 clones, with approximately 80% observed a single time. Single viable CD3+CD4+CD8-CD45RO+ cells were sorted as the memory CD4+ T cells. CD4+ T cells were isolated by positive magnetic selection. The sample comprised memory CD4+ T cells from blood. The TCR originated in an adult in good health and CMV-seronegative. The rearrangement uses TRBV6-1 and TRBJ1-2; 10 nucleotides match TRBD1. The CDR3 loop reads CASSAGTGVGYTF. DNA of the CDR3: TGTGCCAGCAGTGCCGGGACAGGGGTAGGCTACACCTTC.